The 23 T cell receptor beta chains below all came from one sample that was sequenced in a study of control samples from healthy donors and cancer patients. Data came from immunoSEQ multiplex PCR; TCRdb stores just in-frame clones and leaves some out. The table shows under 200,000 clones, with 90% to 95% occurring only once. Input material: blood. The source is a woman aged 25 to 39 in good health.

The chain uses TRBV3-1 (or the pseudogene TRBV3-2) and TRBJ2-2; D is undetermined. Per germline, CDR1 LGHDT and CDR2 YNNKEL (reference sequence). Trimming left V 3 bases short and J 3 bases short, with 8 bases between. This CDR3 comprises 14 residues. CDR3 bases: TGTGCCAGCAGCCAGGGCGGATACACCGGGGAGCTGTTTTTT. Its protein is CASSQGGYTGELFF.

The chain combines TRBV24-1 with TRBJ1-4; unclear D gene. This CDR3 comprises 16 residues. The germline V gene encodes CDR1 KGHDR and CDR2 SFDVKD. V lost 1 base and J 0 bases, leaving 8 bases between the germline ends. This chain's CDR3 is CATSDFGAATNEKLFF. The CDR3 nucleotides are TGTGCCACCAGTGATTTTGGCGCAGCAACTAATGAAAAACTGTTTTTT.

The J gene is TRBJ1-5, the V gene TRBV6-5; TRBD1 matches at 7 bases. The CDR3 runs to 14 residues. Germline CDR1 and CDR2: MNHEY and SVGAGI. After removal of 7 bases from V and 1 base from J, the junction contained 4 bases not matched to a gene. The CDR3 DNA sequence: TGTGCCAGCAAGATGGACAGGAGCAATCAGCCCCAGCATTTT. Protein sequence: CASKMDRSNQPQHF.

In DNA, the CDR3 is TGTGCCAGCTCACCACCGGCGGGGTCTGAAAAACTGTTTTTT. Protein: CASSPPAGSEKLFF. V usage is TRBV18 and J usage is TRBJ1-4; D remains unclear. Germline V lookup: CDR1 KGHSH, CDR2 LQKENI. The CDR3 length is 14 residues. The V end was cut by 0 bases, the J end by 7 bases, with 9 bases between.

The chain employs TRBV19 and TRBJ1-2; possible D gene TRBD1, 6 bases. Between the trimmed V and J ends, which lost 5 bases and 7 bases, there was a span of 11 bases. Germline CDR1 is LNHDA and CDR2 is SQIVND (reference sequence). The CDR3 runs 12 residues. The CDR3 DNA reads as TGTGCCAGTAGTGCCTACAGGGTTGGCTACACCTTC. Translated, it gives CASSAYRVGYTF.

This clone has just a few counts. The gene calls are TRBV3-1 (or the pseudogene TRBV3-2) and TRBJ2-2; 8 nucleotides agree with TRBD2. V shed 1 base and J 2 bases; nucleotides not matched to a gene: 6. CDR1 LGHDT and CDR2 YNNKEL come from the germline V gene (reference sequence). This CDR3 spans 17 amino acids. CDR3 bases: TGTGCCAGCAGCCAAGGTTTTGCGGGGGGAAACACCGGGGAGCTGTTTTTT. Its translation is CASSQGFAGGNTGELFF.

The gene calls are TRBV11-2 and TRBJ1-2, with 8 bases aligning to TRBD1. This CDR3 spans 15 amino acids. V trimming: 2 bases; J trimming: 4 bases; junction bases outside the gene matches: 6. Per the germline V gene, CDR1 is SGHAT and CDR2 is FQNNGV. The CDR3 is CASSLPGQGAYGYTF. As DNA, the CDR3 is TGTGCCAGCAGCTTACCCGGACAGGGTGCCTATGGCTACACCTTC.

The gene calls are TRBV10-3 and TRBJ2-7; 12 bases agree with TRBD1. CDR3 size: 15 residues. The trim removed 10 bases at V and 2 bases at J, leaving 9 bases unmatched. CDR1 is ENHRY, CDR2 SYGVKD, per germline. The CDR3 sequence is CATGTGGLPPYEQYF. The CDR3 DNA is TGTGCCACCGGGACAGGGGGCCTTCCTCCCTACGAGCAGTACTTC.

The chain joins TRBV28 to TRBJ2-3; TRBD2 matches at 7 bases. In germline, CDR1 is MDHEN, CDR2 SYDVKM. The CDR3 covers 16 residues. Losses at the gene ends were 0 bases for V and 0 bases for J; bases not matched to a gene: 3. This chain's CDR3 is CASSLWGGDSTDTQYF. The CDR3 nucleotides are TGTGCCAGCAGTTTATGGGGGGGGGATAGCACAGATACGCAGTATTTT.

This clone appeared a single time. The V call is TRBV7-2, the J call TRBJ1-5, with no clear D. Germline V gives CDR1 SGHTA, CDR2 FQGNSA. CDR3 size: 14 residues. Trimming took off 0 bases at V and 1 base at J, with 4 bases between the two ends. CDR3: CASSLAPSNQPQHF. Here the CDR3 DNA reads TGTGCCAGCAGCTTAGCGCCAAGCAATCAGCCCCAGCATTTT. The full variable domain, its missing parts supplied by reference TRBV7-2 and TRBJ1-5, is GAGVSQSPSNKVTEKGKDVELRCDPISGHTALYWYRQSLGQGLEFLIYFQGNSAPDKSGLPSDRFSAERTGGSVSTLTIQRTQQEDSAVYLCASSLAPSNQPQHFGDGTRLSIL.

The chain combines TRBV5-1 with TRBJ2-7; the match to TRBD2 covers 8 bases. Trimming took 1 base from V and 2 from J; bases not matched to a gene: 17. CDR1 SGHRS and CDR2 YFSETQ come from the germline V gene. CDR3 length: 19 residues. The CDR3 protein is CASSLIWSAGVINTYEQYF. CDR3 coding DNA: TGCGCCAGCAGCTTGATATGGTCAGCGGGAGTTATCAACACCTACGAGCAGTACTTC.

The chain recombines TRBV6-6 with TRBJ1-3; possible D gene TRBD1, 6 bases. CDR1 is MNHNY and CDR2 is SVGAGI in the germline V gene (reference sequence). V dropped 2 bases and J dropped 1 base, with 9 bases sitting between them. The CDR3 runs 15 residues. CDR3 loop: CASSYVQGSGNTIYF. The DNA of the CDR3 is TGTGCCAGCAGTTACGTACAGGGATCTGGAAACACCATATATTTT.

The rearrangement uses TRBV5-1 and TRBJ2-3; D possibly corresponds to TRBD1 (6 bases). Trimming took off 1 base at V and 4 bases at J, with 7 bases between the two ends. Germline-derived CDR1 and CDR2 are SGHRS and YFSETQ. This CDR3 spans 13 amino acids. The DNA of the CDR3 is TGCGCCAGCAGCTTGTCAGGGGCAGATACGCAGTATTTT. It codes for CASSLSGADTQYF.

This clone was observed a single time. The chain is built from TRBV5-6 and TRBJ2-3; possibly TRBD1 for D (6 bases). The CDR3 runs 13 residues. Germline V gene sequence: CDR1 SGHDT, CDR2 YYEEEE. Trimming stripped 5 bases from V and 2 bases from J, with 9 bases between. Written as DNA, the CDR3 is TGTGCCAGCAGAGGACAGCCCACAGATACGCAGTATTTT. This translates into CASRGQPTDTQYF.

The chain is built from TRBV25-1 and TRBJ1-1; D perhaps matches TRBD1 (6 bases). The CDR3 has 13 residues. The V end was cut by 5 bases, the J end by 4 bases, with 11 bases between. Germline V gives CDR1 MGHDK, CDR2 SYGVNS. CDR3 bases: TGTGCCAGCAGTTTACAGGGCGGCACTGAAGCTTTCTTT. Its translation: CASSLQGGTEAFF.

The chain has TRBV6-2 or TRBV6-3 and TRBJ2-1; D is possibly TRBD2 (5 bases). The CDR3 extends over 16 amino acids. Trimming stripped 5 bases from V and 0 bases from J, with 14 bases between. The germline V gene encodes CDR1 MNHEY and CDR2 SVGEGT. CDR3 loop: CASSRSGPSSYNEQFF. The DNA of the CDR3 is TGTGCCAGCAGTAGGAGCGGACCGAGCTCCTACAATGAGCAGTTCTTC.

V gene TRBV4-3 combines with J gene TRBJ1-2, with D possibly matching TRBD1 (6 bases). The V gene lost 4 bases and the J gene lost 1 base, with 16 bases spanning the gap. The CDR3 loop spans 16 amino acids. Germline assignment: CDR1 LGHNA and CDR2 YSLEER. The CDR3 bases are TGCGCCAGCAGCCCCCCAAACAGGGAGGTTAACTATGGCTACACCTTC. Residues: CASSPPNREVNYGYTF.

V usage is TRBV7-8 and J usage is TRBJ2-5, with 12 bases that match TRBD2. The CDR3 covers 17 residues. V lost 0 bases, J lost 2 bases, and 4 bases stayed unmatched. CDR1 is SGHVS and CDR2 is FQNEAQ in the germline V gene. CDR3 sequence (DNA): TGTGCCAGCAGCTTAGCGTGGCTAGCGGGAGGGCAAGAGACCCAGTACTTC. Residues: CASSLAWLAGGQETQYF.

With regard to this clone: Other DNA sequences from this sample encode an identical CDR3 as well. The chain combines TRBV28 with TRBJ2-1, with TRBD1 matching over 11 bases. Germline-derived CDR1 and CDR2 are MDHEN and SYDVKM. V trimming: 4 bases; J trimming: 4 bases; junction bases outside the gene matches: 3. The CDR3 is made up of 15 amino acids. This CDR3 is CASSSGTGGYNEQFF. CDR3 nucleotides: TGTGCCAGCAGTTCCGGGACAGGGGGGTACAATGAGCAGTTCTTC. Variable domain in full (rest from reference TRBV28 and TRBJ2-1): DVKVTQSSRYLVKRTGEKVFLECVQDMDHENMFWYRQDPGLGLRLIYFSYDVKMKEKGDIPEGYSVSREKKERFSLILESASTNQTSMYLCASSSGTGGYNEQFFGPGTRLTVL.

This chain's CDR3 is CASSLTGNTGELFF. The CDR3 DNA follows: TGTGCCAGCAGCTTGACAGGGAACACCGGGGAGCTGTTTTTT. The chain links TRBV27 to TRBJ2-2; tentative D call: TRBD1 (6 bases). V lost 6 bases, J lost 1 base, and 9 bases lay in between. CDR3 length: 14 amino acids. The germline V gene encodes CDR1 MNHEY and CDR2 SMNVEV (reference sequence).

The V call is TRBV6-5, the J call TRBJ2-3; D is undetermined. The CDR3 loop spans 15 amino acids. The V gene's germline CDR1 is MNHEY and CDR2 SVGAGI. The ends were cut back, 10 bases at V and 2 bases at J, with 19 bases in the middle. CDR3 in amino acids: CATVKHGPYTDTQYF. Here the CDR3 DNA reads TGTGCCACCGTTAAACACGGACCGTACACAGATACGCAGTATTTT.

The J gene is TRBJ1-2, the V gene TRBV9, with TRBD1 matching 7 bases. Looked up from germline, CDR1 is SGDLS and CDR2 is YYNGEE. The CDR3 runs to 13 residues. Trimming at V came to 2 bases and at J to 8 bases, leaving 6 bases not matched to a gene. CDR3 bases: TGTGCCAGCAGCGTCGAGGGGGCGAGAGGCTACACCTTC. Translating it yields CASSVEGARGYTF.

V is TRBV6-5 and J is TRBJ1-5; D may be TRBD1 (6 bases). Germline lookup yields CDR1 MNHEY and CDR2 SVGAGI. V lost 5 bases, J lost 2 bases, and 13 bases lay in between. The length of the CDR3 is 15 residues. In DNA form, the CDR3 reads TGTGCCAGCAGTCCCGGGACACCCCGCAATCAGCCCCAGCATTTT. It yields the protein CASSPGTPRNQPQHF.